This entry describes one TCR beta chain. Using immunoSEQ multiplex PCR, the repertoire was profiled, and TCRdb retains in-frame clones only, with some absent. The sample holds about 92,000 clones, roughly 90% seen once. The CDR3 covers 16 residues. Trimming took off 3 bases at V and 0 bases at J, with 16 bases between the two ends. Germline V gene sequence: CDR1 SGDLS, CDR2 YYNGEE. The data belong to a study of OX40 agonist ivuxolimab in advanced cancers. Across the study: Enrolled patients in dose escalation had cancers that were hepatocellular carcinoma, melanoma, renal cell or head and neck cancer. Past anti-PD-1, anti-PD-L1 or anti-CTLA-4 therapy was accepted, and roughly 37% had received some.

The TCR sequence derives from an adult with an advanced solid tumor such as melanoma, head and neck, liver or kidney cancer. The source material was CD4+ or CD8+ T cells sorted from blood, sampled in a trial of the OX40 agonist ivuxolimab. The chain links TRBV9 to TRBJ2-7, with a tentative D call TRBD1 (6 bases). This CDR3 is CASSGGTGYGSYEQYF. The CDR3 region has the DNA TGTGCCAGCAGCGGAGGAACAGGGTACGGCTCCTACGAGCAGTACTTC.